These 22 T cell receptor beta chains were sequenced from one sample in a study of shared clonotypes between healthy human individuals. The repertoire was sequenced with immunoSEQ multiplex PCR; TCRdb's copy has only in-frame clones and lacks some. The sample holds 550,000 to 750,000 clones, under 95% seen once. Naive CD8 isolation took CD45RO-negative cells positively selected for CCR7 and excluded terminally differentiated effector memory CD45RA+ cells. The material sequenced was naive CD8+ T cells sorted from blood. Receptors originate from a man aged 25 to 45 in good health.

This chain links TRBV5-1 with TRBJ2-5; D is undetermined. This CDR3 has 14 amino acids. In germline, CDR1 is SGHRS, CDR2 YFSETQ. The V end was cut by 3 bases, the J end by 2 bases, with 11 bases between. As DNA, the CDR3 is TGCGCCAGCAGCTCCCGACATCCACAAGAGACCCAGTACTTC. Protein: CASSSRHPQETQYF.

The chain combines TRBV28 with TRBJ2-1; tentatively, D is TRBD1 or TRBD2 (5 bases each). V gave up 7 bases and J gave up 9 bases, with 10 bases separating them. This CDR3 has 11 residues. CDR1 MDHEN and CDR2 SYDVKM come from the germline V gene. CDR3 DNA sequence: TGTGCCAGCACTTTTGGGGGTGAGCAGTTCTTC. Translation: CASTFGGEQFF.

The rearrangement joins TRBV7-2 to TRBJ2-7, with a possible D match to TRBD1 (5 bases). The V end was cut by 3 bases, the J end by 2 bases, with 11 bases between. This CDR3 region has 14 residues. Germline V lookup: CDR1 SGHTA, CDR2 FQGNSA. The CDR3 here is CASSFVPGTYEQYF. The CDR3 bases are TGTGCCAGCAGCTTCGTCCCAGGGACCTACGAGCAGTACTTC.

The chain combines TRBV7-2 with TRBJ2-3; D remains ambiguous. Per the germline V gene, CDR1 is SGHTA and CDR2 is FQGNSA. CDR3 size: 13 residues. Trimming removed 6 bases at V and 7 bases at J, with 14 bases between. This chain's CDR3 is CASRSIRQYTQYF. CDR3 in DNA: TGTGCCAGCAGGAGTATTCGGCAGTATACGCAGTATTTT.

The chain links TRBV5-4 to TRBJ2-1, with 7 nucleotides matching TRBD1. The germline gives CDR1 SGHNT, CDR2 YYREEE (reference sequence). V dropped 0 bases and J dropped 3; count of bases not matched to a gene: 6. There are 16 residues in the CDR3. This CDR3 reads CASSLDGDSNYNEQFF. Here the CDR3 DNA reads TGTGCCAGCAGCTTGGATGGGGACAGTAACTACAATGAGCAGTTCTTC.

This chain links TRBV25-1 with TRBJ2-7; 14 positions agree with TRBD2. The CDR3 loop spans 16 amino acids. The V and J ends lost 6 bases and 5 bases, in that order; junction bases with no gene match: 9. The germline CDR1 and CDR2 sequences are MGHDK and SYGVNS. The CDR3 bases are TGTGCCAGCAGAGCGTGGACTAGCGGGAGGCCCCACGAGCAGTACTTC. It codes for CASRAWTSGRPHEQYF.

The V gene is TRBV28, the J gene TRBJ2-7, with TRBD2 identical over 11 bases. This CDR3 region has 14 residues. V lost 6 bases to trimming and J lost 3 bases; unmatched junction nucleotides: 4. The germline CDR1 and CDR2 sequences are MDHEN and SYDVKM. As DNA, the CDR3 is TGTGCCAGCAGGTCTAGCGGGAGGCGCTACGAGCAGTACTTC. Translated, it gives CASRSSGRRYEQYF. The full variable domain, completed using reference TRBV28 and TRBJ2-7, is DVKVTQSSRYLVKRTGEKVFLECVQDMDHENMFWYRQDPGLGLRLIYFSYDVKMKEKGDIPEGYSVSREKKERFSLILESASTNQTSMYLCASRSSGRRYEQYFGPGTRLTVT.

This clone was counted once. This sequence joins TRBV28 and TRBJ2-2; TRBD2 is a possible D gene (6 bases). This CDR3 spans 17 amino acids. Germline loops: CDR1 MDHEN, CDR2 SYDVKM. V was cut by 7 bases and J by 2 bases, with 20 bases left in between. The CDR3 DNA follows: TGTGCCAGCACGCTTGTCGGGAGAGAGCTCAACACCGGGGAGCTGTTTTTT. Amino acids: CASTLVGRELNTGELFF. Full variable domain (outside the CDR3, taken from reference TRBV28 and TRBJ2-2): DVKVTQSSRYLVKRTGEKVFLECVQDMDHENMFWYRQDPGLGLRLIYFSYDVKMKEKGDIPEGYSVSREKKERFSLILESASTNQTSMYLCASTLVGRELNTGELFFGEGSRLTVL.

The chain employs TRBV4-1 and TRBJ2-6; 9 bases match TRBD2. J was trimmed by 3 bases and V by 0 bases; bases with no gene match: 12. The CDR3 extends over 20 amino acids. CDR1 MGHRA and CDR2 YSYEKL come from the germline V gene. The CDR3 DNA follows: TGCGCCAGCAGCCAAGATGACGCTAGCGGGATTATGGGTGGGGCCAACGTCCTGACTTTC. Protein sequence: CASSQDDASGIMGGANVLTF.

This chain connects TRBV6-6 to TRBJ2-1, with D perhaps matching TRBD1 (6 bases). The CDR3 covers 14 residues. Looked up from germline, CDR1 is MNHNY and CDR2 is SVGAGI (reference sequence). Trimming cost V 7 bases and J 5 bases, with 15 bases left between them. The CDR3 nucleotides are TGTGCCAGCACACCCGACAGGCTCCACAATGAGCAGTTCTTC. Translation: CASTPDRLHNEQFF.

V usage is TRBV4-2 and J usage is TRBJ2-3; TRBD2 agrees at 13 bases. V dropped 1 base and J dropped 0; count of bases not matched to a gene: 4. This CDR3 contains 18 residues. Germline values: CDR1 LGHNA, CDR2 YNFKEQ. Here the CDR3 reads CASSQAGTSGISTDTQYF. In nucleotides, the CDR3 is TGTGCCAGCAGCCAAGCCGGGACTAGCGGGATAAGCACAGATACGCAGTATTTT.

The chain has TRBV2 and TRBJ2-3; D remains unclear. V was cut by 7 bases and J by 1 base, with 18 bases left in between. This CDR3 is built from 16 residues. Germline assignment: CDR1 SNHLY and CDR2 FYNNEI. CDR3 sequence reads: CASILRGIGGTDTQYF. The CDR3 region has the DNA TGTGCCAGCATATTGCGCGGCATTGGTGGCACAGATACGCAGTATTTT.

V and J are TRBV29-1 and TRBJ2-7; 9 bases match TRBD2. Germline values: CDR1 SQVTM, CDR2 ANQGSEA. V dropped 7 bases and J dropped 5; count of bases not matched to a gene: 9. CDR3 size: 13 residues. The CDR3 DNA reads TGCAGCGCGGGACTAGCTGGGGCCCACGAGCAGTACTTC. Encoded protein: CSAGLAGAHEQYF.

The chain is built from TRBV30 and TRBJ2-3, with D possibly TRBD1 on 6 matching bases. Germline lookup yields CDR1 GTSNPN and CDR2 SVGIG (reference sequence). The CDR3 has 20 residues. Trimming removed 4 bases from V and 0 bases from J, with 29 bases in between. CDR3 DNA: TGTGCCTGGACCTCCCTCGTCCCCAGGGGTCTACACTCTAGCACAGATACGCAGTATTTT. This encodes CAWTSLVPRGLHSSTDTQYF.

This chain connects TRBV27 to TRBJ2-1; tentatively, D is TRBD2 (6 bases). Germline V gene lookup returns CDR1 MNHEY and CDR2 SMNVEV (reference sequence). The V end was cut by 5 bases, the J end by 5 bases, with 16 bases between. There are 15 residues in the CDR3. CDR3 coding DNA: TGTGCCAGCAGTCAGTTCGCGGGACTCAACAATGAGCAGTTCTTC. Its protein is CASSQFAGLNNEQFF.

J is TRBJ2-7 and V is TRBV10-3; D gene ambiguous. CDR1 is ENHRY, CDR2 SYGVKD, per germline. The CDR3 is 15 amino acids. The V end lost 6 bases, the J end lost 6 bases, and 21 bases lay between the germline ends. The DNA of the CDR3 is TGTGCCATCAGCGAAACAAACAGAGTCCCCTTCGAGCAGTACTTC. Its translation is CAISETNRVPFEQYF.

CDR3 sequence: CASSSGAGGELFF. In nucleotides, the CDR3 is TGTGCCAGCAGCTCAGGGGCGGGCGGGGAGCTGTTTTTT. The chain joins TRBV6-5 to TRBJ2-2; a possible D gene is TRBD1 (6 bases). Germline values: CDR1 MNHEY, CDR2 SVGAGI. V lost 6 bases, J lost 7 bases, and 12 bases lay in between. This CDR3 comprises 13 residues.

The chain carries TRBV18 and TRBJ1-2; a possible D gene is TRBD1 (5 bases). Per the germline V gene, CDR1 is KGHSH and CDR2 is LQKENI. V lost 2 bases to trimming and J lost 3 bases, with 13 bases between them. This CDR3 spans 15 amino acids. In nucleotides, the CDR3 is TGTGCCAGCTCACCAACAGGCCGGGATGACTATGGCTACACCTTC. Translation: CASSPTGRDDYGYTF.

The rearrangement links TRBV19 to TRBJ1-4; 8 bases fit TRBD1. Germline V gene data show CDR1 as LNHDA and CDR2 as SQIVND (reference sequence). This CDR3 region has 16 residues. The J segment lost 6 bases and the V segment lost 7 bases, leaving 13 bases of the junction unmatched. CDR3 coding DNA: TGTGCCAGTACCGCGCGGGAGACAGGGGTTGATGAAAAACTGTTTTTT. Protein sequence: CASTARETGVDEKLFF.

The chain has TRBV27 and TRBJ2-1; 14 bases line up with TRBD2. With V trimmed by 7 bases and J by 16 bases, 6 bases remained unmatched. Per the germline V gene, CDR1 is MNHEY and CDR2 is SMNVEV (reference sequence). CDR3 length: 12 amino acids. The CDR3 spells CASKQGTSGSFF. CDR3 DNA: TGTGCCAGCAAACAAGGGACTAGCGGGAGCTTCTTC.

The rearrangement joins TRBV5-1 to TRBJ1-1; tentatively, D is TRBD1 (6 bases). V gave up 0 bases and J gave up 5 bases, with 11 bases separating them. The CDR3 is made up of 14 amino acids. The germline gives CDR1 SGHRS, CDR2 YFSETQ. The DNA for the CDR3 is TGCGCCAGCAGCTTGGTCGGACAGACGACTGAAGCTTTCTTT. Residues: CASSLVGQTTEAFF.

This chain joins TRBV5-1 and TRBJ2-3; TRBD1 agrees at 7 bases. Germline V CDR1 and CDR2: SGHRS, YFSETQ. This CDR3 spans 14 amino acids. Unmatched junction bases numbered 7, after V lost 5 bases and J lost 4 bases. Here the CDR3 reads CASSSEGAADTQYF. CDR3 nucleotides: TGCGCCAGCAGTTCCGAGGGGGCCGCAGATACGCAGTATTTT.